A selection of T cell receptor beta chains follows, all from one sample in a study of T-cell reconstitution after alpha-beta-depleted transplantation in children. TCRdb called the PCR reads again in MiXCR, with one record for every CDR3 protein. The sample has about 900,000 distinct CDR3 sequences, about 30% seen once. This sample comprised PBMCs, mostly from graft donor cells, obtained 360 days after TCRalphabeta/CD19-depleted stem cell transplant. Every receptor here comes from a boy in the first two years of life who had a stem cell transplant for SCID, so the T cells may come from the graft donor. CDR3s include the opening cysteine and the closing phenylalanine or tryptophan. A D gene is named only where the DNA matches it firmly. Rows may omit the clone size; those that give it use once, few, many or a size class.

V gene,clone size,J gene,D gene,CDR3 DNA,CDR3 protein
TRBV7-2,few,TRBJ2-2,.,TGTGCCAGCAGCTTCGCAGGGATCACCGGGGAGCTGTTTTTT,CASSFAGITGELFF
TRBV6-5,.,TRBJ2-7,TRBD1,TGTGCCAGCAGTTACTCTCCCGGACAGGGTTACGAGCAGTACTTC,CASSYSPGQGYEQYF
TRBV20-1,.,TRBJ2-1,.,TGCAGTGCTAATCGGGATTCAGGGGTCGATGAGCAGTTCTTC,CSANRDSGVDEQFF
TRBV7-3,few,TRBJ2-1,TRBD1,TGTGCCAGCAGCCGCGGACAGGGAGAGCAGTTCTTC,CASSRGQGEQFF
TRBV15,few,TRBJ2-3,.,TGTGCCACCAGCAGAGATTTTGCCAGTAAAGGGGGAGATACGCAGTATTTT,CATSRDFASKGGDTQYF
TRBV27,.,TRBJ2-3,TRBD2,TGTGCCAGCAGTTTAGGGACTAGCGGCTTGGATACGCAGTATTTT,CASSLGTSGLDTQYF
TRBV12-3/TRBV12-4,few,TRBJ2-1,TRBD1,TGTGCCAGCAGCCGGGACAGGGTAAATGAGCAGTTCTTC,CASSRDRVNEQFF
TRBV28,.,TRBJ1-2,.,TGTGCCAGCAGCCCAGGTCACATGGATAACTATGGCTACACCTTC,CASSPGHMDNYGYTF
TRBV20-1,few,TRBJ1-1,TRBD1,TGCAGTGCTAGAGATTCGGGGCGACAGGGGGGCACTGAAGCTTTCTTT,CSARDSGRQGGTEAFF
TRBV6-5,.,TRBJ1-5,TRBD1,TGTGCCAGCAGTTCCCTGACAGGGGATAGGGGTCAGCCCCAGCATTTT,CASSSLTGDRGQPQHF
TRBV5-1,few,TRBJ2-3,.,TGCGCCAGCAGCTCGAGGGTGGGGCAGCGCACAGATACGCAGTATTTT,CASSSRVGQRTDTQYF
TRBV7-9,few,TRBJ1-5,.,TGTGCCAGCAGCCCATTGCCACAGACCTATCAGCCCCAGCATTTT,CASSPLPQTYQPQHF
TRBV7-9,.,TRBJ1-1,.,TGTGCCAGCAGCTTAAGAACGCCGCGGGGGGAGACTGAAGCTTTCTTT,CASSLRTPRGETEAFF
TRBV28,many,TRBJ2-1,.,TGTGCCAGCGCCCCCCGAGACAGTTACAATGAGCAGTTCTTC,CASAPRDSYNEQFF
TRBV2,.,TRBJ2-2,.,TGTGCCAGCAGAATGGACAGGAACACCGGGGAGCTGTTTTTT,CASRMDRNTGELFF
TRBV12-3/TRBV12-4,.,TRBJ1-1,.,TGTGCCAGCAGTTTGATTCCCACCGTAACTGAAGCTTTCTTT,CASSLIPTVTEAFF
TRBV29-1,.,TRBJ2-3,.,TGCAGCGTTGCCAGGGGAAGCACAGATACGCAGTATTTT,CSVARGSTDTQYF
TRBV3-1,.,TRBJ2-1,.,TGTGCCAGCAGCCTGGGTGCCTGGGAGCAGTTCTTC,CASSLGAWEQFF
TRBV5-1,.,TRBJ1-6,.,TGCGCCAGCAGACCGACAGGATTAAATTCACCCCTCCACTTT,CASRPTGLNSPLHF
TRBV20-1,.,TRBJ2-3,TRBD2,TGCAGTGCTACCCGGGACTATAGCACAGATACGCAGTATTTT,CSATRDYSTDTQYF
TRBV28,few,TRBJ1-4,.,TGTGCCAGCAGTTTGGGGGGCGCTGAGGAAAAACTGTTTTTT,CASSLGGAEEKLFF
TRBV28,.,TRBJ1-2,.,TGTGCCAGCAGTTTAGCATTGATCTATGGCTACACCTTC,CASSLALIYGYTF
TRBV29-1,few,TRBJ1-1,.,TGCAGCGTTAGGGGGGAGGTAGGTGAAGCTTTCTTT,CSVRGEVGEAFF
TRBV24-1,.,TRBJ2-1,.,TGTGCCACCAGTGAGTACAGGGTCGATGAGCAGTTCTTC,CATSEYRVDEQFF
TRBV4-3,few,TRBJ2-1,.,TGCGCCAGCAGCCAAGATCGTTTTACTAGCTGGGGGTACAATGAGCAGTTCTTC,CASSQDRFTSWGYNEQFF
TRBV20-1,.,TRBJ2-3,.,TGCAGTGCTAGCCTCCCCGGGGCGGGTGATACGCAGTATTTT,CSASLPGAGDTQYF
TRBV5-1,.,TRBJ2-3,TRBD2,TGCGCCAGCAGCTCGGGAGGGACTAGCGGGGGACCTAGCACAGATACGCAGTATTTT,CASSSGGTSGGPSTDTQYF
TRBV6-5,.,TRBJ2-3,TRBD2,TGTGCCAGCAGTTACCCTAGCGGGGGCGCGGGGACAGATACGCAGTATTTT,CASSYPSGGAGTDTQYF
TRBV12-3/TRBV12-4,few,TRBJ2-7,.,TGTGCCAGCAGTTTAGTTCGCCGCACCCAGTACTTC,CASSLVRRTQYF
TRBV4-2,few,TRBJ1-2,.,TGTGCCAGCACAGGGTTCTTGGACTATGGCTACACCTTC,CASTGFLDYGYTF
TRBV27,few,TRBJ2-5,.,TGTGCCAGCAGTACCCCGGGGAGGTGGGAGACCCAGTACTTC,CASSTPGRWETQYF
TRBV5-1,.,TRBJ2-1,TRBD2,TGCGCCAGCAGCTTGGGACTAGCGGGGGGGCCGCGGTACAATGAGCAGTTCTTC,CASSLGLAGGPRYNEQFF
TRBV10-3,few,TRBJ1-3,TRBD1,TGTGCCATCAGTGAGTCCGGGACAGGCTCAGGAAACACCATATATTTT,CAISESGTGSGNTIYF
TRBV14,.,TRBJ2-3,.,TGTGCCAGCAGCCGGGACATAGGGACGCAGTATTTT,CASSRDIGTQYF
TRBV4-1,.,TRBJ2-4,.,TGCGCCAGCAGCCAAGTCAAGTGGGAAAACATTCAGTACTTC,CASSQVKWENIQYF
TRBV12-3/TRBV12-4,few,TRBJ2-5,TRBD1,TGTGCCAGCAGACCGACAGGGGAAGAGACCCAGTACTTC,CASRPTGEETQYF
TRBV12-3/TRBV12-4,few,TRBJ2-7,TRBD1,TGTGCCAGCAGTTTAGGGGACAGGGGGCGTGTAGACGAGCAGTACTTC,CASSLGDRGRVDEQYF
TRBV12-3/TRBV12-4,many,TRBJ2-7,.,TGTGCCAGCAGTTTAGAACTCAGGGGTTACGAGCAGTACTTC,CASSLELRGYEQYF
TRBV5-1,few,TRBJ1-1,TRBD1,TGCGCCAGCAGCTCGGCTACAGGGGGCGTGAGGACTGAAGCTTTCTTT,CASSSATGGVRTEAFF